This TCR beta chain is from a study of T cell responses to AZD1222 COVID-19 vaccine (dated by TCRdb to about 2021). Looking at the study overall: AZD1222 recipients with second doses at about 4 weeks or about 12 weeks were pooled, because spike-specific TCR depth and breadth did not differ between schedules. Trial participants were enrolled by age into subgroups of 18-55, 56-69 and 70-plus years, and 148, 28 and 57 TCR-sequenced participants, respectively, were included in these subgroups. TCR sequencing covered roughly 230 trial participants: approximately 200 given two doses of AZD1222 and 26 given two doses of MenACWY control vaccine. Points the paper makes about the study in general: No day 14 peak-response samples were available, so repertoires were characterized only after the peak T cell response. Conclusions about previously exposed vaccinees are limited because only six or seven AZD1222 recipients were SARS-CoV-2 seropositive at baseline. In the small 56-69-year group, the increase in depth fell short of significance, most likely because of low power. Most participants were white British and females outnumbered males, and the authors suggested that clonal diversity may have been underestimated. Reportedly, almost half of the unique spike-specific TCRs recognized epitopes lying outside the regions that are mutated in the B.1.351 and B.1.1.7 variants. Spike-specific TCR breadth and depth rose significantly after two AZD1222 doses compared with day 0 and with MenACWY recipients. Vaccine-associated CD4 TCRs spanned the whole spike protein, with dominant responses in regions 160-218 and 743-854.

CDR1 and CDR2 are read off the germline V gene as MNHEY and SVGAGI. V is shortened by 2 bases, J by 4 bases, and the region joining them spans 11 bases. The cysteine opens and the phenylalanine closes a CDR3 of 15 amino acids. Only the CDR3 DNA is retained, 45 bases long and in frame from the first base. The CDR3 regions of human TCRbeta chains were analyzed by immunosequencing. As for how the authors treated the data: Repertoire TCRs were matched against a reference library of SARS-CoV-2-specific TCRs generated with the MIRA antigen-specificity platform. Breadth meant the fraction of unique TCRs that were SARS-CoV-2-associated, whereas depth meant the fraction of total T cells that were SARS-CoV-2-associated. Using the MIRA data, each spike-specific TCR was mapped to the spike region that the TCR reacts to and placed in a CD4 or CD8 class. Log10-transformed breadth and depth values were compared by one-way ANOVA with Sidak's multiple comparisons tests. This immuneACCESS table, as held by TCRdb, lists in-frame sequences with V and J called but not all clones. Of the missing ones, under half trace to an unresolved V gene in checked studies; the others have no known cause. V and J calls and clone size are given by that table; D and trimming were obtained from the DNA. The sample yields about 130,000 clones; approximately 84% were counted once. The top ten hold about 4% of the sample.

The time point label, read with the paper, signifies: baseline before first vaccination. Vaccinee samples were obtained from the UK trials COV001 and COV002, which included a single-blind randomized controlled phase 2/3 trial of AZD1222 (ChAdOx1 nCoV-19) in healthy adults. Trial participant PBMC samples were collected at day 0 and day 28 after the second dose for TCRbeta chain sequencing. This clone was counted a few times. Its binding antigen is unknown. Per-nucleotide qualities are absent, and no much larger clonotype sits a single base away. The chain is encoded by TRBV6-5 joined to TRBJ1-4; no D gene can be assigned with confidence. This TCR came from an adult in good health. Sequenced material: peripheral blood, taken on day 0 of AZD1222 vaccination. The DNA sequence is TGTGCCAGCAGTTACCAACTGGGAGGTAATGAAAAACTGTTTTTT. It translates as CASSYQLGGNEKLFF.